This T cell receptor beta chain was recorded in a study of T-cell memory formation after mild COVID-19. This clonotype was seen only a few times. The antigen remains undetermined. The study's findings and limits: For contracting clones, CD4+ ones sat mainly in CM and EM, CD8+ in EMRA. Whereas later expanders leaned CD4+, clones contracting day 15 to 85 showed a balanced CD4/CD8 makeup. Whether second-wave clones peaking at day 37 were SARS-CoV-2 specific went unconfirmed. Several responding clones turned up in pre-infection memory, indicating that cross-reactive memory may have taken part.

The germline V gene encodes CDR1 MNHNY and CDR2 SVGAGI (reference sequence). Trimming left V 8 bases short and J 7 bases short, with 8 bases between. The CDR3 consists of 11 residues. A single record per CDR3 protein comes from TCRdb applying MiXCR to the 5' RACE reads. The data hold some 120,000 distinct CDR3 sequences, with about 15% observed a single time. This chain links TRBV6-6 with TRBJ2-2; D gene unclear. The sequence came from an adult woman who had mild COVID-19 (a few samples of this study predate the infection). Cell type and time point are not known. Material for sequencing was PBMCs or a T cell subset sorted from them (not recorded which). The CDR3 is CASRLDGELFF. Here the CDR3 DNA reads TGTGCCAGCCGACTGGACGGGGAGCTGTTTTTT.